This note documents a single T cell receptor (beta chain) sequence. In germline, CDR1 is SGHTA, CDR2 FQGTGA. The CDR3 spans 15 residues. V gave up 6 bases and J gave up 4 bases, with 15 bases separating them. The data originate from a study of blood T cell repertoires in COVID-19. For the study at large: Acute and convalescent COVID-19 specimens originated in the United States, Italy and Spain. PBMCs, B-cell-depleted T cells, or T cells were the source of the cDNA or gDNA that made up the material.

Per the study methods: Reference gene primers were amplified, and this amplification served to estimate nucleated cell counts. Clones were sequenced by immunoSEQ multiplex PCR, and TCRdb holds only the in-frame ones, with some missing. Clonal size and the V and J genes are those of that table, whereas D and trimming came from the DNA. The table lists around 160,000 clones, around 80% of them singletons. The sequence was obtained from a human donor in a cohort sampled during active COVID-19. The sequenced sample consisted of peripheral blood. V and J are TRBV7-3 and TRBJ2-2; perhaps TRBD2 as D (7 bases). Written as DNA, the CDR3 is TGTGCCAGCAGTCGAGTCGGGGGGCCCACCGGGGAGCTGTTTTTT. This gives the protein CASSRVGGPTGELFF.